This T cell receptor beta chain derives from a study of shared clonotypes between healthy human individuals. Concerning this clone itself: As yet, its antigen is unknown.

The study's findings and limits: Larger estimated richness was generally recorded for naive subsets relative to memory subsets.

The germline gives CDR1 SGHAT, CDR2 FQNNGV. The CDR3 loop spans 16 amino acids. After removal of 1 base from V and 4 bases from J, the junction contained 8 bases not matched to a gene. The test was conducted at deep level. Genomic DNA of each subset was evenly split across several immunoSEQ plates. How the authors handled the data: ImmunoSEQ output held junction-only sequences without quality scores, so filtering differed. The method was immunoSEQ multiplex PCR; TCRdb's version includes in-frame clones alone and lacks a portion of them. The D gene and trimming were derived from the DNA, and the V and J assignments and clone size from that table. The sample yields 500,000 to 700,000 clones, about 95% seen once. CD8 cells classed as naive were CD45RO-negative and positively selected for CCR7, excluding terminally differentiated effector memory CD45RA+ cells.

Source material: naive CD8+ T cells sorted from blood. J is TRBJ2-7 and V is TRBV11-2; 9 bases align to TRBD1. The source of this sequence is a woman in her twenties or thirties in good health. CDR3 region: CASSLVGTGLQYEQYF. The CDR3 nucleotides read TGTGCCAGCAGCTTAGTAGGGACAGGGCTCCAGTACGAGCAGTACTTC.